The clone carrying this T cell receptor (beta chain) was detected only a few times. This entry belongs to a study of CD4 and CD8 cells across lung adenocarcinoma regions. V was clipped by 1 base and J by 6 bases, with 8 bases between them. CDR1 is SGHNT, CDR2 YENEEA, per germline. This CDR3 region has 13 residues. TCRdb reprocessed the PCR reads with MiXCR, giving one entry per CDR3 protein. The table shows several thousand distinct CDR3 sequences, with around half occurring only once. Samples came from patients with localized non-small cell lung adenocarcinoma. This sequence joins TRBV11-3 and TRBJ2-3; tentative D call: TRBD1 (5 bases). Sequencing was carried out using CD8+ T cells from the margin of a lung tumor. The origin of this receptor is a female donor with lung adenocarcinoma. The CD4 and CD8 labels of this study may be unreliable. In DNA, the CDR3 is TGTGCCAGCAGCTTAGCGTCAGGGGATACGCAGTATTTT. It is translated as CASSLASGDTQYF.